This T cell receptor (beta chain) was recorded in a study of blood T cells in healthy people across ages. Study results and limitations: Expanded clonotype shifts may have been confounded, as the donors had an unknown CMV status.

This clonotype was seen just once. Its cognate antigen is unknown. Isolated PBMCs totaled at least 6 million in each sample. The extraction recovered at least 6 micrograms of total RNA per sample. Germline loops: CDR1 GTSNPN, CDR2 SVGIG (reference sequence). This CDR3 has 13 amino acids. A sample-barcoded 5' primer and a J-beta primer mix were used in a second PCR of roughly 7 to 11 cycles. Researchers report that a template-switch adaptor with 12 random nucleotides tagged each cDNA molecule. Each CDR3 protein is one row after TCRdb ran MiXCR on the 5' RACE reads. The table records roughly 1.5 million distinct CDR3 sequences, 35% to 45% of them present only once.

This receptor was identified in a woman aged 18-29 years in good health. J is TRBJ2-7 and V is TRBV30, with 7 bases aligning to TRBD2. The J call may be incorrect, as the DNA end agrees better with TRBJ2-5. Specimen: blood. This CDR3 reads CAWSVRERETQYF. The DNA of the CDR3 is TGTGCCTGGAGTGTGCGGGAGCGAGAGACCCAGTACTTC.